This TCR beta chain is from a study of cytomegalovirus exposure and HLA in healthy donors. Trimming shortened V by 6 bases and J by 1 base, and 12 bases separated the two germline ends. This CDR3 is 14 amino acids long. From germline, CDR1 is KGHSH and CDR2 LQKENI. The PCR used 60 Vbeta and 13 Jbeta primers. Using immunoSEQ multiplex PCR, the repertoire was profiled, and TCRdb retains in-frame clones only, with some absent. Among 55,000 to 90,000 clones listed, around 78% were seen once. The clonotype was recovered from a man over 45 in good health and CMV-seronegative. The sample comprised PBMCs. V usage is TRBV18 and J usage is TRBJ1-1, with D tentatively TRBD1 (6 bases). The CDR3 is CASSQGRGNTEAFF. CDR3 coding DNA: TGTGCCAGCTCTCAGGGCAGGGGGAACACTGAAGCTTTCTTT.